The sequence of this T cell receptor (beta chain) was determined in a study of response to subunit inactivated influenza vaccine. Study results and limitations: With each seasonal influenza vaccination, the authors suggested, few new T cells are recruited.

The V segment lost 0 bases and the J segment 1 base; nucleotides outside the gene matches: 2. The germline V gene encodes CDR1 SGHRS and CDR2 YFSETQ. The CDR3 sequence is 16 residues long. A single record per CDR3 protein comes from TCRdb applying MiXCR to the RT-PCR reads. The data show some 180,000 distinct CDR3 sequences, about 9% seen once. To note about this clonotype: The antigen is unknown.

The source material was non-naive T cells sorted from PBMCs, sampled on the day of vaccination. The chain joins TRBV5-1 to TRBJ2-2, with TRBD1 matching 8 bases. This TCR derives from a man aged 50-59 years who received an inactivated influenza vaccine. CDR3 sequence: CASSLDGTGNTGELFF. The DNA of the CDR3 is TGCGCCAGCAGCTTGGACGGGACAGGGAACACCGGGGAGCTGTTTTTT.